The T cell receptor beta chain described here comes from a study of CD8 T cells in Susac syndrome. About the study: When blood was collected, patients with Susac syndrome were therapy-naive, were taking corticosteroids, or were receiving intravenous immunoglobulin alone.

This clonotype was detected a few times. Random hexamers were used to reverse transcribe an amount of about 0.5 to 1 ug RNA. With immunoSEQ multiplex PCR, TCR beta CDR3 was amplified across 54 Vbeta and 13 Jbeta. TCRdb ran MiXCR on the immunoSEQ multiplex PCR reads and lists one entry per CDR3 protein. The sample holds about 180,000 distinct CDR3 sequences; around 94% are singletons and the top ten take 0.12%. The receptor was isolated from a human donor with Susac syndrome. The sequenced sample was CD4+ T cells from PBMCs.

Here the CDR3 DNA reads TGTGCCAGCAGCTTCATGGCCCCTCGGGGCGCTGAAGCTTTCTTT. Translation gives CASSFMAPRGAEAFF. The chain uses TRBV7-3 and TRBJ1-1; the D gene is possibly TRBD1 (5 bases). This CDR3 has 15 residues. The ends were cut back, 3 bases at V and 6 bases at J, with 17 bases in the middle. Germline assignment: CDR1 SGHTA and CDR2 FQGTGA. The full variable domain, rest sourced from reference TRBV7-3 and TRBJ1-1, is GAGVSQTPSNKVTEKGKYVELRCDPISGHTALYWYRQSLGQGPEFLIYFQGTGAADDSGLPNDRFFAVRPEGSVSTLKIQRTERGDSAVYLCASSFMAPRGAEAFFGQGTRLTVV.